These T cell receptor beta chains were read from a single sample in a study of OX40 agonist ivuxolimab in advanced cancers. The protocol was immunoSEQ multiplex PCR, while the TCRdb copy is restricted to in-frame clones and leaves out a portion. This table has tens of thousands of clones, about 87% appearing once. The sample was CD4+ or CD8+ T cells sorted from blood, taken in a trial of the OX40 agonist ivuxolimab. These receptors originate from an adult with an advanced solid tumor such as melanoma, head and neck, liver or kidney cancer. CDR3s include the opening cysteine and the closing phenylalanine or tryptophan. D genes are given only for firm matches. The listing skips clone size in some rows; elsewhere it reads once, few, many or a size class.

. TRBJ2-2 TRBV11-2 . TGTGCCAGCAGCTTATTAAACACCGGGGAGCTGTTTTTT CASSLLNTGELFF
once TRBJ2-3 TRBV6-1 TRBD1 TGTGCCAGCAGTGAAGTGAGGACAGGGATCACAGATACGCAGTATTTT CASSEVRTGITDTQYF
. TRBJ2-7 TRBV30 TRBD1 TGTGCCTGGAACCGGGACAGCTACGAGCAGTACTTC CAWNRDSYEQYF
. TRBJ2-5 TRBV11-2 . TGTGCCAGCAGCGTCCGGGACGGGTTGTACCAAGAGACCCAGTACTTC CASSVRDGLYQETQYF
once TRBJ2-7 TRBV2 . TGTGCCAGCAGTGATCTAGCGCCGATCTACGAGCAGTACTTC CASSDLAPIYEQYF
. TRBJ2-1 TRBV6-4 . TGTGCCAGCGGGGGGCCGAGCTCCTACAATGAGCAGTTCTTC CASGGPSSYNEQFF
once TRBJ2-7 TRBV13 TRBD1 TGTGCCAGCAGCTCCTCCGACAGGGGGCCGTACGAGCAGTACTTC CASSSSDRGPYEQYF
. TRBJ2-7 TRBV2 . TGTGCCAGCAGTGACACGGTTAGGTACGAGCAGTACTTC CASSDTVRYEQYF
. TRBJ1-5 TRBV19 . TGTGCCAGTAGTCCCATCCCTAATCAGCCCCAGCATTTT CASSPIPNQPQHF
. TRBJ2-1 TRBV27 TRBD2 TGTGCCAGCAGGTTAGCGGGGAATGAGCAGTTCTTC CASRLAGNEQFF
. TRBJ2-5 TRBV19 TRBD2 TGTGCCAGTAAAGGACTAGAAGAGACCCAGTACTTC CASKGLEETQYF
. TRBJ1-1 TRBV28 . TGTGCCAGCCGGCCACAGTACACTGAAGCTTTCTTT CASRPQYTEAFF
once TRBJ2-1 TRBV27 . TGTGCCAGCAGGGAAATAGGTCATGAGCAGTTCTTC CASREIGHEQFF
. TRBJ2-2 TRBV27 TRBD1 TGTGCCAGCAGTCCCTCGCTGACAGGGTATACCGGGGAGCTGTTTTTT CASSPSLTGYTGELFF
. TRBJ2-5 TRBV11-2 TRBD2 TGTGCCAGCAGCGTGGGCGGGAGGCAAGAGACCCAGTACTTC CASSVGGRQETQYF
. TRBJ2-7 TRBV10-3 TRBD1 TGTGCCATCAGTGACACAGGGGGCACGGGCGAGCAGTACTTC CAISDTGGTGEQYF